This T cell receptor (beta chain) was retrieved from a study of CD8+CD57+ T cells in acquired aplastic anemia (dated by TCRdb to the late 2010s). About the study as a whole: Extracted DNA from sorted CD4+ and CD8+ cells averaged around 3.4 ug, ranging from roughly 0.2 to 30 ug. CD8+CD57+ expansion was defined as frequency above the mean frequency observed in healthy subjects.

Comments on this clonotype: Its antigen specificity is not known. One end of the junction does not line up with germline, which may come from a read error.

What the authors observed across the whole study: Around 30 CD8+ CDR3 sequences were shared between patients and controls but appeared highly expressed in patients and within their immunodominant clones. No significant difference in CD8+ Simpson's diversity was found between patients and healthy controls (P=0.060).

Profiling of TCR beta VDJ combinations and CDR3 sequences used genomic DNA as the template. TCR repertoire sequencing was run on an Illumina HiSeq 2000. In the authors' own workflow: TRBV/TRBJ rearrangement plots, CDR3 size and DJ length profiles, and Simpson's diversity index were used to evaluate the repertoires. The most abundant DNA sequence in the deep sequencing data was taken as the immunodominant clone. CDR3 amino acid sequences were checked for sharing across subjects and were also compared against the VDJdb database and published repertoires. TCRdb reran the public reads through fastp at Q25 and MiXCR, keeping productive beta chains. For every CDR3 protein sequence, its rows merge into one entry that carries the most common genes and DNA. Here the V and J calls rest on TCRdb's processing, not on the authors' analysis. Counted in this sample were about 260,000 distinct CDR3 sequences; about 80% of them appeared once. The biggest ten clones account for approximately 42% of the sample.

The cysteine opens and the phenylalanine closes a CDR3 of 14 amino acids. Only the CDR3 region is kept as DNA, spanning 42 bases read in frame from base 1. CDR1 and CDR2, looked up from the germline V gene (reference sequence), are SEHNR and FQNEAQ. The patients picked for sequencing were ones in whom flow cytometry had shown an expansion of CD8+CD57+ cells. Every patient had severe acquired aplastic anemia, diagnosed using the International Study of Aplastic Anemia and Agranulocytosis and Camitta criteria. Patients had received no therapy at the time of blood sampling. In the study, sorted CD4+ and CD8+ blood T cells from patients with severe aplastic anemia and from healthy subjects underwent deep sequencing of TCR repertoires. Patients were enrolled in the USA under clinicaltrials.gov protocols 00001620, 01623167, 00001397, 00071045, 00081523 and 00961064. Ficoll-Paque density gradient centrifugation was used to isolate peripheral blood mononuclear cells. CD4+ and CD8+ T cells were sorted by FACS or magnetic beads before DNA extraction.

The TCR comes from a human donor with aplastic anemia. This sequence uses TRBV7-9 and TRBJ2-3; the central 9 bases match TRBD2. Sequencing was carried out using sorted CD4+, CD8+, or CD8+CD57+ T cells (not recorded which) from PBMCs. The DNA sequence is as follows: TGTGCCAGCAGCTTCTCACGAGCGGGGGGTAGAGAGCAGTTT. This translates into CASSFSRAGGREQF.